This T cell receptor (beta chain) was identified in a study of blood T cell repertoires in COVID-19. The CDR3 runs to 16 residues. V was trimmed by 4 bases and J by 0 bases, leaving 12 bases between them. Germline CDR1 SGHTA, CDR2 FQGNSA. Repertoires were generated with immunoSEQ multiplex PCR, while TCRdb's copy carries only in-frame clones and drops some. Here the sample spans about 52,000 clones, about 90% being singletons. This receptor was obtained from an elderly man with active or convalescent COVID-19. The chain has TRBV7-2 and TRBJ2-2; maybe TRBD1 (7 bases). What was sequenced was peripheral blood. CDR3 DNA: TGTGCCAGCAGCTCCGGCGGGACAGCGAACACCGGGGAGCTGTTTTTT. As protein: CASSSGGTANTGELFF.